This paragraph covers one T cell receptor (beta chain) sequence. The antigen is undetermined. This sample was included in a study of cytomegalovirus exposure and HLA in healthy donors. Study background: The study placed over 65% of its 398 genotyped donors in the Caucasian-associated ancestry cluster.

Germline V CDR1 and CDR2: SGHVS, FQNEAQ. The CDR3 sequence is 16 residues long. With 3 bases removed from V and 2 bases from J, the gap between germline ends came to 13 bases. Study-wide findings and caveats: Highly shared sequence variants in one cluster were likely a sequencing artifact. Excluded: some indistinguishable V segments such as TRBV6-2 and TRBV6-3. Later analysis found that TCR beta chains associated with HLA were more clonally expanded than other, equally common chains.

The study ran its PCR with 60 Vbeta and 13 Jbeta primers. Sequencing was performed with immunoSEQ multiplex PCR; in TCRdb, only in-frame clones are kept and a portion is missing. The sample comprises approximately 120,000 clones, about 79% of which are singletons, and over 2.5% rests with the top ten. The TCR was taken from a woman aged 50 to 65 in good health and CMV-seronegative. This rearrangement joins TRBV7-8 to TRBJ1-4, with D tentatively TRBD1 (6 bases). Sequenced input: PBMCs. CDR3 bases: TGTGCCAGCAGCTTGAGGCAGGGGTTTACTAATGAAAAACTGTTTTTT. It codes for CASSLRQGFTNEKLFF.